This entry features one T cell receptor beta chain sequence. Its antigen remains unidentified. These data belong to a study of T cell responses to AZD1222 COVID-19 vaccine. V was cut by 5 bases and J by 1 base, with 8 bases left in between. Germline-derived CDR1 and CDR2 are KGHSH and LQKENI. The length of the CDR3 is 13 residues. Repertoires were generated with immunoSEQ multiplex PCR, while TCRdb's copy carries only in-frame clones and drops some. The data show some 150,000 clones, with about nine tenths seen just once and 1.8% held by the top ten. General study results and limits: Donors were mostly white British, more females; clonal diversity possibly underestimated. Only 5 or 6 people who got AZD1222 tested seropositive at baseline. Repertoire sampling was restricted to post-peak T cell response timepoints. Vaccine-associated CD4 TCRs spanned spike, dominant at 160-218 and 743-854.

The clonotype originates from an adult in good health. The rearrangement links TRBV18 to TRBJ2-5; D is tentatively TRBD1 or TRBD2 (5 bases each). Sample: peripheral blood, taken on day 0 of AZD1222 vaccination. The CDR3 nucleotides are TGTGCCAGCTCAGGGGACGGCCAAGAGACCCAGTACTTC. Protein sequence: CASSGDGQETQYF.